One sample yielded the 26 T cell receptor beta chains listed below, sequenced in a study of cytomegalovirus exposure and HLA in healthy donors. Primers for the PCR totalled 60 Vbeta and 13 Jbeta. The assay was immunoSEQ multiplex PCR, and TCRdb's table has in-frame clones only and misses some. The sample lists about 280,000 clones, around nine tenths occurring once. The sample comprised PBMCs. These receptor sequences come from a woman aged 18 to 35 in good health and CMV-seronegative.

This chain connects TRBV6-6 to TRBJ1-2; D ambiguous. Germline CDR1 is MNHNY and CDR2 is SVGAGI (reference sequence). The V and J ends lost 0 bases and 4 bases respectively, with 15 bases between them. The CDR3 runs 16 residues. CDR3 bases: TGTGCCAGCAGTTACTCGGACTCCGGTCTCGGCTATGGCTACACCTTC. This gives the protein CASSYSDSGLGYGYTF.

As to this clone: In the same sample, other DNA sequences code for this CDR3. The chain has TRBV5-1 and TRBJ1-1; weak D call: TRBD1 (6 bases). There are 14 residues in the CDR3. Trimming pared 2 bases from V and 3 bases from J, leaving 11 bases between. CDR1 is SGHRS and CDR2 is YFSETQ in the germline V gene. CDR3 nucleotides: TGCGCCAGCAGCTTCCAGGGGTGGGACACTGAAGCTTTCTTT. Translated, it gives CASSFQGWDTEAFF.

The rearrangement uses TRBV9 and TRBJ2-3; TRBD2 aligns across 8 bases. V gave up 4 bases and J gave up 4 bases; unmatched junction bases: 8. This CDR3 region has 15 residues. Germline assignment: CDR1 SGDLS and CDR2 YYNGEE. DNA for the CDR3: TGTGCCAGCAGCTCAGCGGGACTAGGATCAGATACGCAGTATTTT. Amino acids: CASSSAGLGSDTQYF.

The chain uses TRBV4-1 and TRBJ2-7; TRBD2 aligns across 12 bases. The CDR3 totals 18 residues. The junction had 8 bases not matched to a gene; V was cut back by 0 bases and J by 2 bases. Germline V gene data show CDR1 as MGHRA and CDR2 as YSYEKL. CDR3 DNA: TGCGCCAGCAGCCAAGAGTGGGGAGCTAGCGGGGGGGCCTACGAGCAGTACTTC. It yields the protein CASSQEWGASGGAYEQYF.

The rearrangement links TRBV4-1 to TRBJ2-5, with 9 bases matching TRBD2. CDR3 length: 13 amino acids. With 3 bases clipped from V and 4 bases from J, the junction kept 0 bases outside the gene matches. Per germline, CDR1 MGHRA and CDR2 YSYEKL. The CDR3 nucleotides are TGCGCCAGCAGCCATAGCGGGGGAGAGACCCAGTACTTC. It encodes CASSHSGGETQYF.

The rearrangement links TRBV6-5 to TRBJ1-2; TRBD1 agrees at 7 bases. The J segment lost 8 bases and the V segment lost 0 bases, leaving 6 bases of the junction unmatched. CDR3 length equals 14 residues. Germline V gene sequence: CDR1 MNHEY, CDR2 SVGAGI. CDR3 residues: CASSYSIQGRGYTF. In DNA form, the CDR3 reads TGTGCCAGCAGTTACTCAATACAGGGGCGGGGCTACACCTTC.

The V call is TRBV7-6, the J call TRBJ1-2; no reliable D call. The CDR3 consists of 14 residues. Germline loops: CDR1 SGHVS, CDR2 FNYEAQ. Trimming took off 1 base at V and 2 bases at J, with 8 bases between the two ends. DNA of the CDR3: TGTGCCAGCAGCTTAGACGGCGGGAACTATGGCTACACCTTC. It translates to CASSLDGGNYGYTF.

The V and J genes are TRBV11-2 and TRBJ2-7; D remains ambiguous. Germline CDR1 reads SGHAT; CDR2 reads FQNNGV. This CDR3 is built from 14 residues. V gave up 3 bases and J gave up 3 bases, with 12 bases separating them. Written as DNA, the CDR3 is TGTGCCAGCAGCTTCGCAGGCCCCAACTACGAGCAGTACTTC. It translates to CASSFAGPNYEQYF.

V gene TRBV6-6 combines with J gene TRBJ1-4; TRBD1 agrees at 10 bases. J gave up 8 bases and V 6 bases, and 9 bases lay outside the gene matches. The germline gives CDR1 MNHNY, CDR2 SVGAGI (reference sequence). This CDR3 spans 15 amino acids. CDR3 nucleotide sequence: TGTGCCAGCAGCCGAGGACAGGGGGTAACGGAAAAACTGTTTTTT. Translated, it gives CASSRGQGVTEKLFF.

This clone was seen just once. This chain connects TRBV6-5 to TRBJ1-2; 7 nucleotides line up with TRBD1. The V gene's germline CDR1 is MNHEY and CDR2 SVGAGI. The CDR3 runs 14 residues. The junction had 13 bases not matched to a gene; V was cut back by 7 bases and J by 8 bases. In nucleotides, the CDR3 is TGTGCCAGCACCCGACAGGGCGAAATGTCGGGCTACACCTTC. Protein sequence: CASTRQGEMSGYTF.

The rearrangement joins TRBV10-3 to TRBJ1-1; 7 bases map to TRBD1. After removal of 2 bases from V and 3 bases from J, the junction contained 3 bases not matched to a gene. The CDR3 runs 14 residues. Germline CDR1 ENHRY, CDR2 SYGVKD. The CDR3 reads CAISELQGDTEAFF. The DNA of the CDR3 is TGTGCCATCAGTGAGCTCCAGGGGGACACTGAAGCTTTCTTT.

In its sample, this clone was seen once. This chain connects TRBV27 to TRBJ1-1; D gene uncertain. This CDR3 spans 15 amino acids. The germline gives CDR1 MNHEY, CDR2 SMNVEV (reference sequence). V was pared by 1 base and J by 0 bases, with 9 bases between. Written as DNA, the CDR3 is TGTGCCAGCAGTTTATATCGGGGTTTGAACACTGAAGCTTTCTTT. This encodes CASSLYRGLNTEAFF.

This clone was counted many times. The V call is TRBV7-9, the J call TRBJ2-7, with a weak D call TRBD1 (6 bases). In germline, CDR1 is SEHNR, CDR2 FQNEAQ (reference sequence). This CDR3 region has 13 residues. V was clipped by 2 bases and J by 5 bases, with 10 bases between them. CDR3 bases: TGTGCCAGCAGCTTATCTCCAGGGGACGAGCAGTACTTC. It is translated as CASSLSPGDEQYF.

The chain couples TRBV13 to TRBJ1-1; tentatively, D is TRBD1 (5 bases). The CDR3 has 11 residues. Germline CDR1 PRHDT, CDR2 FYEKMQ (reference sequence). V lost 6 bases to trimming and J lost 8 bases, with 10 bases between them. The DNA of the CDR3 is TGTGCCAGCAGGGAGGAGGGGGAAGCTTTCTTT. Protein sequence: CASREEGEAFF.

This chain uses TRBV5-1 with TRBJ2-7; 9 positions match TRBD2. Germline V gene lookup returns CDR1 SGHRS and CDR2 YFSETQ. V lost 5 bases to trimming and J lost 4 bases; unmatched junction nucleotides: 7. This CDR3 contains 14 residues. CDR3 residues: CASRPVAGAYEQYF. Written as DNA, the CDR3 is TGCGCCAGCAGGCCCGTAGCGGGGGCGTACGAGCAGTACTTC.

With respect to this clone: This specimen includes other DNA sequences encoding the same CDR3. This chain's CDR3 is CASSLGAGGGTDTQYF. Here the CDR3 DNA reads TGCGCCAGCAGCTTGGGTGCTGGGGGGGGCACAGATACGCAGTATTTT. This sequence joins TRBV5-1 and TRBJ2-3; 7 bases are shared with TRBD2. The V gene's germline CDR1 is SGHRS and CDR2 YFSETQ. The length of the CDR3 is 16 residues. The ends lost 0 bases at V and 1 base at J; junction bases unmatched: 5.

V and J are TRBV27 and TRBJ2-7, with D perhaps matching TRBD2 (6 bases). CDR1 is MNHEY and CDR2 is SMNVEV in the germline V gene (reference sequence). V dropped 2 bases and J dropped 1 base, with 18 bases sitting between them. The CDR3 consists of 17 residues. The CDR3 spells CASSLGPVAALSYEQYF. DNA for the CDR3: TGTGCCAGCAGTTTAGGGCCTGTAGCGGCCTTATCCTACGAGCAGTACTTC.

The chain joins TRBV7-7 to TRBJ2-5; TRBD1 is a possible D gene (6 bases). The CDR3 spans 11 residues. CDR1 is SSHAT and CDR2 is FNYEAQ in the germline V gene (reference sequence). V lost 5 bases to trimming and J lost 5 bases, with 6 bases between them. As DNA, the CDR3 is TGTGCCAGCAGCACAGGGGAGACCCAGTACTTC. Translated: CASSTGETQYF.

The V gene is TRBV7-6, the J gene TRBJ2-7; a possible D gene is TRBD1 (6 bases). V was trimmed by 1 base and J by 3 bases, leaving 19 bases between them. The CDR3 extends over 17 amino acids. Per the germline V gene, CDR1 is SGHVS and CDR2 is FNYEAQ. DNA of the CDR3: TGTGCCAGCAGCTTAGAGACAGGTCTCTCTTTGGGCTACGAGCAGTACTTC. Encoded protein: CASSLETGLSLGYEQYF.

The CDR3 here is CASGLDGNTGELFF. In DNA, the CDR3 is TGTGCTAGTGGTCTGGACGGGAACACCGGGGAGCTGTTTTTT. J is TRBJ2-2 and V is TRBV12-5; D is unclear. This CDR3 comprises 14 residues. V was cut by 5 bases and J by 1 base, with 8 bases left in between. Looked up from germline, CDR1 is LGHNT and CDR2 is FRNRAP. Full variable domain (missing parts from reference TRBV12-5 and TRBJ2-2): DARVTQTPRHKVTEMGQEVTMRCQPILGHNTVFWYRQTMMQGLELLAYFRNRAPLDDSGMPKDRFSAEMPDATLATLKIQPSEPRDSAVYFCASGLDGNTGELFFGEGSRLTVL.

The chain couples TRBV29-1 to TRBJ1-4, with 10 bases matching TRBD1. The CDR3 has 12 residues. Germline lookup yields CDR1 SQVTM and CDR2 ANQGSEA. V shed 7 bases, J shed 6 bases, and the junction held 2 bases outside the gene matches. CDR3 sequence (DNA): TGCAGCGCGGGGACAGGGGATGAAAAACTGTTTTTT. Its protein product is CSAGTGDEKLFF.

V usage is TRBV7-6 and J usage is TRBJ2-3; 8 bases match TRBD2. Losses at the gene ends were 11 bases for V and 6 bases for J; bases not matched to a gene: 13. The CDR3 has 14 residues. In germline, CDR1 is SGHVS, CDR2 FNYEAQ. CDR3 loop: CAAPPAASGDTQYF. The CDR3 nucleotides are TGTGCCGCGCCCCCCGCGGCTAGCGGGGATACGCAGTATTTT.

This clone showed up just once. The rearrangement uses TRBV6-5 and TRBJ1-5; D perhaps matches TRBD1 (5 bases). The CDR3 has 13 residues. Trimming removed 5 bases from V and 6 bases from J, with 11 bases in between. Germline CDR1 is MNHEY and CDR2 is SVGAGI. The CDR3 protein is CASSAFQGQPQHF. The CDR3 DNA is TGTGCCAGCAGTGCATTTCAGGGTCAGCCCCAGCATTTT.

Remarks on this clone: Other nucleotide sequences in the sample specify the same CDR3. The chain is built from TRBV27 and TRBJ1-6; 9 positions match TRBD1. CDR1 and CDR2 from the germline V gene are MNHEY and SMNVEV (reference sequence). The V segment lost 4 bases and the J segment 6 bases; nucleotides outside the gene matches: 4. The CDR3 extends over 15 amino acids. CDR3 DNA: TGTGCCAGCAGTTGGGCGGGACAGGGTAATTCACCCCTCCACTTT. Translating it yields CASSWAGQGNSPLHF.

The V and J genes are TRBV6-5 and TRBJ1-2; perhaps TRBD1 as D (5 bases). The CDR3 consists of 15 residues. With 6 bases removed from V and 6 bases from J, the gap between germline ends came to 20 bases. CDR1 is MNHEY, CDR2 SVGAGI, per germline. The CDR3 is CASSRNTVGRDGYTF. The DNA for the CDR3 is TGTGCCAGCAGCAGGAATACGGTGGGGCGTGATGGCTACACCTTC.

The chain links TRBV19 to TRBJ1-2, with 9 bases lining up with TRBD1. Germline assignment: CDR1 LNHDA and CDR2 SQIVND (reference sequence). This CDR3 region has 14 residues. V shed 7 bases, J shed 4 bases, and the junction held 7 bases outside the gene matches. The CDR3 here is CASTPGQGSYGYTF. CDR3 in DNA: TGTGCCAGTACCCCTGGACAGGGGAGCTATGGCTACACCTTC.